What follows describes a single T cell receptor (beta chain). The source of the sample is a study of cytomegalovirus exposure and HLA in healthy donors. Germline CDR1 is SGHRS and CDR2 is YFSETQ. This CDR3 contains 17 residues. Trimming cost V 4 bases and J 4 bases; bases outside gene matches: 13. The PCR ran on 60 Vbeta and 13 Jbeta primers. Data came from immunoSEQ multiplex PCR; TCRdb stores just in-frame clones and leaves some out. Of around 130,000 clones listed, around 77% are singletons. This chain joins TRBV5-1 and TRBJ2-2; TRBD1 matches at 7 bases. This receptor was identified in a young man in good health and CMV-seronegative. Sequenced: PBMCs. CDR3 residues: CASSPGTAIFGTGELFF. CDR3 nucleotide sequence: TGCGCCAGCAGCCCCGGGACAGCCATCTTCGGCACCGGGGAGCTGTTTTTT.